This T cell receptor beta chain originates from a study of blood T cell repertoires in COVID-19. On the study more broadly: Nucleic acid was either cDNA or gDNA, and it came from T cells, B-cell-depleted T cells, or PBMCs.

The table came from immunoSEQ multiplex PCR; TCRdb's copy has only in-frame clones and leaves some out. The sample has some 160,000 clones, approximately 82% seen once. Sequencing was performed on peripheral blood. The TCR comes from a woman in her 70s who had recovered from COVID-19.

The CDR3 is CASREGGTDEKLFF. The CDR3 nucleotides are TGTGCCAGCAGGGAAGGGGGGACAGATGAAAAACTGTTTTTT. This chain uses TRBV28 with TRBJ1-4; 7 nucleotides align to TRBD1. The V gene's germline CDR1 is MDHEN and CDR2 SYDVKM. The length of the CDR3 is 14 residues. V lost 6 bases and J lost 6; bases outside the gene matches: 7. The variable domain in full, with the rest retrieved from reference TRBV28 and TRBJ1-4, is DVKVTQSSRYLVKRTGEKVFLECVQDMDHENMFWYRQDPGLGLRLIYFSYDVKMKEKGDIPEGYSVSREKKERFSLILESASTNQTSMYLCASREGGTDEKLFFGSGTQLSVL.